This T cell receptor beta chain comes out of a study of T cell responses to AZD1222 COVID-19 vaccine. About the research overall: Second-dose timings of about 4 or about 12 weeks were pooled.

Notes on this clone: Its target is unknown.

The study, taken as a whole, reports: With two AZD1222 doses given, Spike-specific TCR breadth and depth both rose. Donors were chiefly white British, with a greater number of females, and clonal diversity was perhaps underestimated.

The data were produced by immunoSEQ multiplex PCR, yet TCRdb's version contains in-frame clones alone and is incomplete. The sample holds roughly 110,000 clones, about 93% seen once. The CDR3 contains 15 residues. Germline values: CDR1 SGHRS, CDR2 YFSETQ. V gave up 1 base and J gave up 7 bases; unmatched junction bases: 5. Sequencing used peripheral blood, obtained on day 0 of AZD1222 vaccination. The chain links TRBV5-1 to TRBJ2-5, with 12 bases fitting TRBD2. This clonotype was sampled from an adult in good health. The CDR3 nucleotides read TGCGCCAGCAGCTTGTCGGGACTAGCGGGTGGGACCCAGTACTTC. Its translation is CASSLSGLAGGTQYF.